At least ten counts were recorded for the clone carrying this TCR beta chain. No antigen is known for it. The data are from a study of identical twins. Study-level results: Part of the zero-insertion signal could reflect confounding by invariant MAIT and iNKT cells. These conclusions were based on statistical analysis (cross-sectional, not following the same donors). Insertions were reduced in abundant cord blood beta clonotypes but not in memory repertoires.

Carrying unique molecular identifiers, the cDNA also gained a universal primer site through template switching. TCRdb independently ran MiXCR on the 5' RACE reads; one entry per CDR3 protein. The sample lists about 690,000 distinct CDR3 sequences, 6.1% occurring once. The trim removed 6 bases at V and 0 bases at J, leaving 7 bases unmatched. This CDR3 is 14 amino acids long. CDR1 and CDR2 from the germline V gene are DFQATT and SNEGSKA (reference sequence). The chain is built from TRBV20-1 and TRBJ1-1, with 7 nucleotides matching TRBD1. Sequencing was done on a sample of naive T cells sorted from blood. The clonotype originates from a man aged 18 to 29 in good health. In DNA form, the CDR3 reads TGCAGTGCGGAACCCAGGGGGGTGAACACTGAAGCTTTCTTT. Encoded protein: CSAEPRGVNTEAFF.